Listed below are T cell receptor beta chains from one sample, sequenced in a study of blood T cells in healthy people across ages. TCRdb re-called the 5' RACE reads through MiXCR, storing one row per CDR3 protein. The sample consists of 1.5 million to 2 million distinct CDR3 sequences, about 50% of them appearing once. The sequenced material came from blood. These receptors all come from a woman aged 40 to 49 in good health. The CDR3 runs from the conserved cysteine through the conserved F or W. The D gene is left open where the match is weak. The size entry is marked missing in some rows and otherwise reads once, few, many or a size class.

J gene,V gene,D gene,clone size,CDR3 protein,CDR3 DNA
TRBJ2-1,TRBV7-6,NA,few,CASSLRSMGLASYNEQFF,TGTGCCAGCAGCTTAAGGTCGATGGGCTTGGCATCCTACAATGAGCAGTTCTTC
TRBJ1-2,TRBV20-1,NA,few,CSARGGTPDGGYTF,TGCAGTGCTAGAGGAGGGACACCAGACGGGGGCTACACCTTC
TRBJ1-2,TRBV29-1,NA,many,CSVETSFVSYGYTF,TGCAGCGTTGAAACAAGCTTCGTCTCCTATGGCTACACCTTC
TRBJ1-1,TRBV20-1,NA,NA,CSGGITEAFF,TGCAGTGGCGGGATCACTGAAGCTTTCTTT
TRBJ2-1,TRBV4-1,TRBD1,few,CASSQGDRVGQQFF,TGCGCCAGCAGCCAAGGGGACAGGGTCGGGCAGCAGTTCTTC
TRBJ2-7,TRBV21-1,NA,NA,CASTYGRDYEQYF,TGTGCCAGCACCTACGGTCGCGACTACGAGCAGTACTTC
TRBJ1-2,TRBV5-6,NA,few,CASSLVGTGKRRGYTF,TGTGCCAGCAGCTTGGTCGGCACAGGGAAAAGGAGAGGCTACACCTTC
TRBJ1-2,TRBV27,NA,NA,CASSQTGGYTF,TGTGCCAGCAGTCAAACCGGGGGCTACACCTTC
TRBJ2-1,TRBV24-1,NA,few,CATSDSGREQFF,TGTGCCACCAGTGATTCAGGTCGCGAGCAGTTCTTC
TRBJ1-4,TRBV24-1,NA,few,CATSDRTDTNEKLFF,TGTGCCACCAGTGACCGGACGGACACTAATGAAAAACTGTTTTTT
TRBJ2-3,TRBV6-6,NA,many,CASSYGTDTQYF,TGTGCCAGCAGTTACGGCACAGATACGCAGTATTTT
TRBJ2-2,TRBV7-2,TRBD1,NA,CASKTRQGSTGELFF,TGTGCCAGCAAGACCCGACAGGGGAGCACCGGGGAGCTGTTTTTT
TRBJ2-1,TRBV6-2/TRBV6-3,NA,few,CASSSRGGGSSYNEQFF,TGTGCCAGCAGTTCCCGAGGGGGGGGGAGCTCCTACAATGAGCAGTTCTTC
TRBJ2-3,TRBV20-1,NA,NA,CSALKADTDTQYF,TGCAGTGCCCTTAAGGCGGACACAGATACGCAGTATTTT
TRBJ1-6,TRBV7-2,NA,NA,CASSLGPPGARNSPLHF,TGTGCCAGCAGCTTAGGCCCCCCGGGGGCGCGGAATTCGCCCCTCCACTTT
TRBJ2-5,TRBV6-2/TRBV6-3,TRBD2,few,CASSRSSGGARQETQYF,TGTGCCAGCAGCCGCTCAAGCGGGGGGGCTCGTCAAGAGACCCAGTACTTC
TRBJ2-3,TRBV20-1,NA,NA,CSASGGGGTDTLYF,TGCAGTGCTAGCGGGGGCGGAGGCACAGATACGCTGTATTTT
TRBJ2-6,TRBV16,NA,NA,CASSQFRGATGPSGANVLTF,TGTGCCAGCAGCCAATTCCGGGGTGCAACCGGGCCCTCTGGGGCCAACGTCCTGACTTTC
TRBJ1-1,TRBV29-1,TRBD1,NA,CSVVAQGANTEAFF,TGCAGCGTTGTGGCCCAGGGGGCAAACACTGAAGCTTTCTTT
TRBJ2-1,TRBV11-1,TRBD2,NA,CASSPLGLAGAAQFF,TGTGCCAGCAGCCCACTGGGACTAGCGGGGGCGGCGCAGTTCTTC
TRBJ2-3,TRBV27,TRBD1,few,CAIGQGALDTQYF,TGTGCCATTGGGCAGGGGGCTTTAGATACGCAGTATTTT
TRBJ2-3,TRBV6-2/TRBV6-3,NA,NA,CASSYGGATRTDTQYF,TGTGCCAGCAGTTATGGGGGGGCTACCCGCACAGATACGCAGTATTTT
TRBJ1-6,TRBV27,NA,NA,CASSHGGSPLHF,TGTGCCAGCAGCCATGGGGGTTCACCCCTCCACTTT
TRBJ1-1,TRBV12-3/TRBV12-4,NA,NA,CASSRPWGERNTEAFF,TGTGCCAGCAGTCGGCCTTGGGGGGAACGGAACACTGAAGCTTTCTTT
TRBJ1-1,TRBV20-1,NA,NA,CSASTGGLNTEAFF,TGCAGTGCTAGTACCGGGGGGCTGAACACTGAAGCTTTCTTT